These 23 T cell receptor beta chains were all obtained from the same sample, sequenced in a study of blood T cell repertoires in COVID-19. Clones were sequenced by immunoSEQ multiplex PCR, and TCRdb holds only the in-frame ones, with some missing. The table includes 40,000 to 65,000 clones, just under 80% detected once. The sample consisted of peripheral blood. These receptor sequences come from a human donor with active or convalescent COVID-19. The donor label of this sample is uncertain.

The chain recombines TRBV6-5 with TRBJ2-1; 8 bases are shared with TRBD1. CDR1 is MNHEY and CDR2 is SVGAGI in the germline V gene. The CDR3 has 14 amino acids. V gave up 8 bases and J gave up 6 bases; unmatched junction bases: 9. The CDR3 spells CASREIGQGNEQFF. The DNA for the CDR3 is TGTGCCAGCCGAGAAATAGGACAGGGCAATGAGCAGTTCTTC.

V is TRBV28 and J is TRBJ2-5, with D tentatively TRBD1 (6 bases). The CDR3 is 16 amino acids. V shed 5 bases and J shed 4 bases, with 20 bases lying between them. In germline, CDR1 is MDHEN, CDR2 SYDVKM. The CDR3 sequence is CASSLNPDSSVETQYF. The CDR3 nucleotides are TGTGCCAGCAGTCTAAACCCGGACAGTTCGGTAGAGACCCAGTACTTC. Looking up the rest from reference TRBV28 and TRBJ2-5 gives the full variable domain: DVKVTQSSRYLVKRTGEKVFLECVQDMDHENMFWYRQDPGLGLRLIYFSYDVKMKEKGDIPEGYSVSREKKERFSLILESASTNQTSMYLCASSLNPDSSVETQYFGPGTRLLVL.

This clone was seen more than once but under ten times. The chain joins TRBV7-9 to TRBJ2-1; 10 nucleotides match TRBD1. The CDR3 contains 15 residues. The trim removed 4 bases at V and 7 bases at J, leaving 7 bases unmatched. Germline loops: CDR1 SEHNR, CDR2 FQNEAQ (reference sequence). The CDR3 DNA follows: TGTGCCAGCAGCTGGGGACAGGGGAGTGGGAATGAGCAGTTCTTC. The encoded protein is CASSWGQGSGNEQFF.

The rearrangement links TRBV7-2 to TRBJ2-7; the D gene is possibly TRBD1 (6 bases). V lost 5 bases and J 0 bases, leaving 11 bases between the germline ends. This CDR3 is 14 amino acids long. The germline V gene has CDR1 SGHTA and CDR2 FQGNSA. The CDR3 loop reads CASSARQVSYEQYF. The CDR3 DNA is TGTGCCAGCAGCGCCCGACAGGTCTCCTACGAGCAGTACTTC.

The V gene is TRBV25-1, the J gene TRBJ2-3; TRBD1 might be the D (6 bases). Germline CDR1 MGHDK, CDR2 SYGVNS. V was cut by 9 bases and J by 4 bases, with 14 bases left in between. The CDR3 runs to 13 residues. The CDR3 region has the DNA TGTGCCAGATCCGGGACAACCCCAGATACGCAGTATTTT. It translates to CARSGTTPDTQYF.

This sequence joins TRBV27 and TRBJ2-2, with D possibly matching TRBD2 (6 bases). The germline V and J ends were trimmed by 4 bases and 4 bases, with 10 bases remaining between them. CDR1 and CDR2 from the germline V gene are MNHEY and SMNVEV (reference sequence). This CDR3 has 14 residues. The CDR3 DNA reads TGTGCCAGCAGTTATGGGCGGGGCACCGGGGAGCTGTTTTTT. Translation gives CASSYGRGTGELFF.

This clone was observed a handful of times. V and J are TRBV7-2 and TRBJ1-2, with D hard to call. Germline V gives CDR1 SGHTA, CDR2 FQGNSA. V lost 4 bases, J lost 3 bases, and 15 bases lay in between. The CDR3 consists of 15 residues. In nucleotides, the CDR3 is TGTGCCAGCAGCTCTCGGGCCGCGGGTGACTATGGCTACACCTTC. This codes for CASSSRAAGDYGYTF.

This clone came up a few times. The chain combines TRBV5-1 with TRBJ2-4, with 11 bases identical to TRBD2. CDR1 is SGHRS and CDR2 is YFSETQ in the germline V gene. The CDR3 loop spans 14 amino acids. Trimming removed 4 bases from V and 8 bases from J; junction bases left unmatched: 5. The CDR3 DNA is TGCGCCAGCAGCGAACTAGCGGGAGTTCACATTCAGTACTTC. The encoded protein is CASSELAGVHIQYF.

The gene calls are TRBV12-3 or TRBV12-4 and TRBJ1-6, with D perhaps matching TRBD1 (5 bases). With 6 bases removed from V and 13 bases from J, the gap between germline ends came to 16 bases. CDR3 length: 13 residues. CDR3 residues: CASRAPGLPPLHF. The DNA for the CDR3 is TGTGCCAGCAGGGCACCAGGGTTACCGCCCCTCCACTTT.

This chain links TRBV5-1 with TRBJ1-2; weak D call: TRBD1 (5 bases). V gave up 7 bases and J gave up 7 bases, with 14 bases separating them. CDR3 length: 12 amino acids. The germline V gene has CDR1 SGHRS and CDR2 YFSETQ. The CDR3 DNA reads as TGCGCCAGCTCCGCGGGGGAGGGTGGCTACACCTTC. The encoded protein is CASSAGEGGYTF.

The chain links TRBV6-5 to TRBJ2-7; 7 bases fit TRBD2. Germline-derived CDR1 and CDR2 are MNHEY and SVGAGI. This CDR3 comprises 15 residues. The J segment lost 3 bases and the V segment lost 5 bases, leaving 10 bases of the junction unmatched. Here the CDR3 reads CASSLLGTKFYEQYF. The CDR3 nucleotides read TGTGCCAGCAGTCTCCTGGGGACTAAATTCTACGAGCAGTACTTC.

The V call is TRBV6-2 or TRBV6-3, the J call TRBJ1-5, with D possibly TRBD1 on 6 matching bases. The CDR3 runs to 14 residues. V lost 3 bases, J lost 5 bases, and 11 bases lay in between. The germline V gene has CDR1 MNHEY and CDR2 SVGEGT. The CDR3 loop is CASSYTNRDQPQHF. CDR3 DNA sequence: TGTGCCAGCAGTTATACCAACAGGGATCAGCCCCAGCATTTT.

This rearrangement joins TRBV5-5 to TRBJ2-1; D might be TRBD1 (5 bases). The CDR3 totals 15 residues. The V gene's germline CDR1 is SGHKS and CDR2 YYEKEE (reference sequence). Trimming pared 4 bases from V and 6 bases from J, leaving 17 bases between. CDR3: CASSPIDSIGNEQFF. CDR3 nucleotides: TGTGCCAGCAGCCCAATCGACAGTATTGGCAATGAGCAGTTCTTC. Using reference TRBV5-5 and TRBJ2-1 for the parts outside the CDR3, the full variable domain is DAGVTQSPTHLIKTRGQQVTLRCSPISGHKSVSWYQQVLGQGPQFIFQYYEKEERGRGNFPDRFSARQFPNYSSELNVNALLLGDSALYLCASSPIDSIGNEQFFGPGTRLTVL.

The V gene is TRBV6-1, the J gene TRBJ2-6; the D is unclear. The germline CDR1 and CDR2 sequences are MNHNS and SASEGT. V dropped 5 bases and J dropped 2 bases, with 7 bases sitting between them. The CDR3 extends over 14 amino acids. CDR3 nucleotides: TGTGCCAGCAGTCCCGTAACTGGGGCCAACGTCCTGACTTTC. Its translation: CASSPVTGANVLTF.

The chain has TRBV29-1 and TRBJ2-7; D ambiguous. The CDR3 spans 13 residues. Germline CDR1 is SQVTM and CDR2 is ANQGSEA. V was clipped by 1 base and J by 6 bases, with 13 bases between them. CDR3 sequence: CSVEVGSFLEQYF. The DNA for the CDR3 is TGCAGCGTTGAAGTCGGGTCCTTCCTCGAGCAGTACTTC.

The chain carries TRBV4-3 and TRBJ1-5; 8 nucleotides line up with TRBD1. This CDR3 region has 17 residues. Germline V gene lookup returns CDR1 LGHNA and CDR2 YSLEER. Losses at the gene ends were 2 bases for V and 1 base for J; bases not matched to a gene: 7. CDR3 sequence (DNA): TGCGCCAGCAGCCAAAACATCTACAGGGGGAGCAATCAGCCCCAGCATTTT. Its translation: CASSQNIYRGSNQPQHF.

This clone turned up a few times. The rearrangement links TRBV3-1 (or the pseudogene TRBV3-2) to TRBJ2-1; 8 nucleotides agree with TRBD2. The V segment lost 4 bases and the J segment 6 bases; nucleotides outside the gene matches: 11. The length of the CDR3 is 16 residues. CDR1 LGHDT and CDR2 YNNKEL come from the germline V gene (reference sequence). CDR3 bases: TGTGCCAGCAGCCTTCTGGACGGGAGGGCCGTCAATGAGCAGTTCTTC. Its translation: CASSLLDGRAVNEQFF.

The chain has TRBV18 and TRBJ2-7, with 7 bases fitting TRBD1. CDR1 and CDR2 from the germline V gene are KGHSH and LQKENI. This CDR3 is built from 17 residues. V lost 0 bases to trimming and J lost 0 bases; unmatched junction nucleotides: 8. CDR3 amino acids: CASSPPIQGSSSYEQYF. As DNA, the CDR3 is TGTGCCAGCTCACCACCGATACAGGGGTCCTCCTCCTACGAGCAGTACTTC.

The chain is built from TRBV4-1 and TRBJ1-1; weak D call: TRBD1 (5 bases). Germline V gene sequence: CDR1 MGHRA, CDR2 YSYEKL. This CDR3 spans 13 amino acids. The V gene lost 1 base and the J gene lost 3 bases, with 6 bases spanning the gap. CDR3 in DNA: TGCGCCAGCAGCCAAGTAGGGGACACTGAAGCTTTCTTT. The encoded protein is CASSQVGDTEAFF.

V and J are TRBV27 and TRBJ1-2; TRBD1 is a possible D gene (5 bases). The germline gives CDR1 MNHEY, CDR2 SMNVEV (reference sequence). This CDR3 region has 13 residues. Deletions cut 3 bases from V and 7 bases from J, with 12 bases between. CDR3 nucleotides: TGTGCCAGCAGTTTGGGGGGACTCGGTGGCTACACCTTC. As protein: CASSLGGLGGYTF.

This chain uses TRBV19 with TRBJ2-7, with TRBD1 matching over 8 bases. V shed 6 bases and J 4 bases; nucleotides not matched to a gene: 8. The CDR3 contains 14 residues. Germline V gene data show CDR1 as LNHDA and CDR2 as SQIVND (reference sequence). CDR3 coding DNA: TGTGCCAGTAGCAAAGGGACAGGCCCATACGAGCAGTACTTC. It codes for CASSKGTGPYEQYF. Full variable domain (remainder filled in from reference TRBV19 and TRBJ2-7): DGGITQSPKYLFRKEGQNVTLSCEQNLNHDAMYWYRQDPGQGLRLIYYSQIVNDFQKGDIAEGYSVSREKKESFPLTVTSAQKNPTAFYLCASSKGTGPYEQYFGPGTRLTVT.

This clone occurred many times. The chain employs TRBV12-3 or TRBV12-4 and TRBJ2-7, with D perhaps TRBD1 (6 bases). The V gene lost 1 base and the J gene lost 4 bases, with 8 bases spanning the gap. The CDR3 has 13 amino acids. The CDR3 bases are TGTGCCAGCAGTTTAGGGGGGCAGTACGAGCAGTACTTC. Its protein is CASSLGGQYEQYF.

The chain carries TRBV5-1 and TRBJ2-7; weak D call: TRBD1 (6 bases). Germline CDR1 is SGHRS and CDR2 is YFSETQ. The CDR3 is 13 residues long. V was cut by 2 bases and J by 5 bases, with 11 bases left in between. CDR3 residues: CASSFQGQHEQYF. CDR3 coding DNA: TGCGCCAGCAGCTTCCAGGGGCAACACGAGCAGTACTTC.